This TCR beta chain is drawn from a study of blood T cell repertoires in COVID-19. Study as a whole: The United States, Italy and Spain provided the acute and convalescent COVID-19 samples. T cells, B-cell-depleted T cells, or PBMCs supplied cDNA or gDNA.

Original handling: Cell counts per sample came from amplifying reference gene primers. Clones were read by immunoSEQ multiplex PCR, and TCRdb kept only the in-frame ones, dropping some. That table supplies the V and J calls and clone size; D and trimming were determined from the DNA. The data show about 250,000 clones, with roughly nine tenths seen just once and 3% to 3.5% held by the top ten. The source material was peripheral blood. The receptor's source is a man younger than 35 with active or convalescent COVID-19.

The CDR3 is CASSWVGYNEKLFF. The DNA of the CDR3 is TGCGCCAGCAGCTGGGTGGGCTATAATGAAAAACTGTTTTTT. The genes are TRBV5-1 and TRBJ1-4; D remains ambiguous. From germline, CDR1 is SGHRS and CDR2 YFSETQ. The CDR3 extends over 14 amino acids. V lost 3 bases to trimming and J lost 4 bases, with 10 bases between them. Combining the CDR3 with reference TRBV5-1 and TRBJ1-4 gives the whole variable domain KAGVTQTPRYLIKTRGQQVTLSCSPISGHRSVSWYQQTPGQGLQFLFEYFSETQRNKGNFPGRFSGRQFSNSRSEMNVSTLELGDSALYLCASSWVGYNEKLFFGSGTQLSVL.